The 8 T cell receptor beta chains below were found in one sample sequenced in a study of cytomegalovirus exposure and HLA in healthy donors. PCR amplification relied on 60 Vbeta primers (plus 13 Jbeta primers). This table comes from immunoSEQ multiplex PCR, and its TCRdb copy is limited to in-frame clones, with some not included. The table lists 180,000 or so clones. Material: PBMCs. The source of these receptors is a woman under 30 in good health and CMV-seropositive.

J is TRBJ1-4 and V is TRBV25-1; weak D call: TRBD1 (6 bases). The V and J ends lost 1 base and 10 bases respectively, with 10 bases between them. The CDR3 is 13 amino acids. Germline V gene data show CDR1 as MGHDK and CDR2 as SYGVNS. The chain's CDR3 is CASSEFRGGKLFF. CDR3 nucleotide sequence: TGTGCCAGCAGTGAATTTAGGGGGGGAAAACTGTTTTTT.

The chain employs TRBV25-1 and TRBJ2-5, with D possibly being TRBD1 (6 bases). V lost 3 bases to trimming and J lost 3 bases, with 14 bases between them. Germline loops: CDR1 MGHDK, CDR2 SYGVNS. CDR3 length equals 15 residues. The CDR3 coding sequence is TGTGCCAGCAGTGACGCTGGGGGCTGGAAAGAGACCCAGTACTTC. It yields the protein CASSDAGGWKETQYF.

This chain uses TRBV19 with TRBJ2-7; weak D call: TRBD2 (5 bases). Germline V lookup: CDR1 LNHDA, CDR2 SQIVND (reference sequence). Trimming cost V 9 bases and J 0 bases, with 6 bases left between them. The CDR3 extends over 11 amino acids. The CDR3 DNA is TGTGCCAGCGGGGACTCCTACGAGCAGTACTTC. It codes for CASGDSYEQYF.

This CDR3 reads CAWSVAGSGTGELFF. The CDR3 DNA follows: TGTGCCTGGAGTGTGGCGGGATCGGGGACCGGGGAGCTGTTTTTT. The chain joins TRBV30 to TRBJ2-2, with D perhaps TRBD2 (6 bases). The germline V gene has CDR1 GTSNPN and CDR2 SVGIG (reference sequence). The CDR3 length is 15 residues. V was trimmed by 0 bases and J by 5 bases, leaving 13 bases between them.

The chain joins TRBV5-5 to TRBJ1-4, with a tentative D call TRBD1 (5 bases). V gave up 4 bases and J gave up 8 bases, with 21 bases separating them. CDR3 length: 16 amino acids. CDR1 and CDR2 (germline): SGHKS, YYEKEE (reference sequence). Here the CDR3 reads CASSPTGTTVGEKLFF. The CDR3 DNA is TGTGCCAGCAGCCCGACCGGGACTACCGTCGGGGAAAAACTGTTTTTT.

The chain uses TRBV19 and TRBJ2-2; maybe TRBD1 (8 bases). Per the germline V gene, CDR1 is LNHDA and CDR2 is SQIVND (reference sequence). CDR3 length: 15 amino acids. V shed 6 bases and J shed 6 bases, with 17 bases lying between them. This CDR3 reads CASRGGQGGSGELFF. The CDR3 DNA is TGTGCCAGTAGGGGCGGACAGGGAGGGTCCGGGGAGCTGTTTTTT.

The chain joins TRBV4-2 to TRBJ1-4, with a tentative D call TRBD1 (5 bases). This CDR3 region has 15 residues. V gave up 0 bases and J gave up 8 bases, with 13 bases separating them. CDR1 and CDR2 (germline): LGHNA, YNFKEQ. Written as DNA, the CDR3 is TGTGCCAGCAGCCAAGATCAAACAGGACGAGAAAAACTGTTTTTT. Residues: CASSQDQTGREKLFF.

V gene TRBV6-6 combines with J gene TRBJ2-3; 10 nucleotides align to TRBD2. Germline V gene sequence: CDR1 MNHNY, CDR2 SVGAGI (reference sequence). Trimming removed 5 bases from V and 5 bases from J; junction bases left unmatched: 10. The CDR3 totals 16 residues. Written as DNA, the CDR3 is TGTGCCAGCAGTACAATAGCGGGGGGCCGAGTAGATACGCAGTATTTT. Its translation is CASSTIAGGRVDTQYF.